This record looks at one TCR beta chain sequence and its context. This record belongs to a study of cytomegalovirus exposure and HLA in healthy donors. Germline V lookup: CDR1 SGHDN, CDR2 FVKESK. V gave up 6 bases and J gave up 0 bases; unmatched junction bases: 6. The CDR3 is made up of 16 amino acids. Primers included in the PCR were 60 Vbeta and 13 Jbeta primers. Only in-frame clones appear in the TCRdb table, and some are missing; sequencing was by immunoSEQ multiplex PCR. The sample lists around 150,000 clones, 86% occurring once. The receptor's source is a woman aged 18-35 years in good health and CMV-seronegative. Sequencing was done on a sample of PBMCs. The rearrangement links TRBV14 to TRBJ2-2; TRBD2 matches 8 bases. CDR3 residues: CASSPGGAANTGELFF. In nucleotides, the CDR3 is TGTGCCAGCAGTCCGGGGGGGGCCGCGAACACCGGGGAGCTGTTTTTT. Looking up the rest from reference TRBV14 and TRBJ2-2 gives the full variable domain: EAGVTQFPSHSVIEKGQTVTLRCDPISGHDNLYWYRRVMGKEIKFLLHFVKESKQDESGMPNNRFLAERTGGTYSTLKVQPAELEDSGVYFCASSPGGAANTGELFFGEGSRLTVL.